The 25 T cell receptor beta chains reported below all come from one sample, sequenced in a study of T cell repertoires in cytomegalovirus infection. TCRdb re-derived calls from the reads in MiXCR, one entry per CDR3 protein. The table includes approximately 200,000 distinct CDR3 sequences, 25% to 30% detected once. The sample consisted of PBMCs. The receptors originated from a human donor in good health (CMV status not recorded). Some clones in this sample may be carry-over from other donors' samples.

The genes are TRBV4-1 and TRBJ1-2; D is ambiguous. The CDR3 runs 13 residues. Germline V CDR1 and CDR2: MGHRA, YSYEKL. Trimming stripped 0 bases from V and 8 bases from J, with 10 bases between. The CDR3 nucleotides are TGCGCCAGCAGCCAAGATCGGAGGGCCGGCTACACCTTC. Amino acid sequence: CASSQDRRAGYTF.

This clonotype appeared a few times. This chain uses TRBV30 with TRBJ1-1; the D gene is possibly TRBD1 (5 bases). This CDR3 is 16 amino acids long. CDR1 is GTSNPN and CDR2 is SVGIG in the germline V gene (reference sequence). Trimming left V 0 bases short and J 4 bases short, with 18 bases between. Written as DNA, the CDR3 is TGTGCCTGGAGTGTACGTGTAAGGGGAATAGGCACTGAAGCTTTCTTT. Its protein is CAWSVRVRGIGTEAFF.

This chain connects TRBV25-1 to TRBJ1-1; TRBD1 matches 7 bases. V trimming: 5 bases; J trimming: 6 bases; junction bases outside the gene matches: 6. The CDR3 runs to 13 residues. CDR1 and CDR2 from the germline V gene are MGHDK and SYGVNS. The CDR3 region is CASSHEGAAEAFF. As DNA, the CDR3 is TGTGCCAGCAGTCACGAGGGGGCGGCTGAAGCTTTCTTT.

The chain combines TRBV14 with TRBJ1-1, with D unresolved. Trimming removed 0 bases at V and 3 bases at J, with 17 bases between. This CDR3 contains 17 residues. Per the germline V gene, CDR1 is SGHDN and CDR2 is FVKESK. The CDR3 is CASSQDGKGYWDTEAFF. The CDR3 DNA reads TGTGCCAGCAGCCAAGACGGTAAGGGATATTGGGACACTGAAGCTTTCTTT. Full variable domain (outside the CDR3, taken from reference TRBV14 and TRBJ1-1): EAGVTQFPSHSVIEKGQTVTLRCDPISGHDNLYWYRRVMGKEIKFLLHFVKESKQDESGMPNNRFLAERTGGTYSTLKVQPAELEDSGVYFCASSQDGKGYWDTEAFFGQGTRLTVV.

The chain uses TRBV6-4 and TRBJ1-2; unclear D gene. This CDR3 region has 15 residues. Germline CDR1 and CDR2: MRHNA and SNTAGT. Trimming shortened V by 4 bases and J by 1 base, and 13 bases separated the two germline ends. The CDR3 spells CASSAGHQNNYGYTF. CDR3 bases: TGTGCCAGCAGTGCCGGGCATCAGAATAACTATGGCTACACCTTC.

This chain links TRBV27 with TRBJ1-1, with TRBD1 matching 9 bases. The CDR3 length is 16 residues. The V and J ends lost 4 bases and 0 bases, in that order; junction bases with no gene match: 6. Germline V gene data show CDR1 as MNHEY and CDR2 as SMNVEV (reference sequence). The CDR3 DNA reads TGTGCCAGCAGTTCCTACGGGACAGGGATGAACACTGAAGCTTTCTTT. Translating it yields CASSSYGTGMNTEAFF.

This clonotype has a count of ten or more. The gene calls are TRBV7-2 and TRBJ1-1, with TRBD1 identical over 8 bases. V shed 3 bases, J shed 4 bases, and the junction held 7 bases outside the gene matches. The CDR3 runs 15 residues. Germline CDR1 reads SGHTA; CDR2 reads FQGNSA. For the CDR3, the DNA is TGTGCCAGCAGCTTCGGTGCAGGGGGCTCCACTGAAGCTTTCTTT. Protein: CASSFGAGGSTEAFF. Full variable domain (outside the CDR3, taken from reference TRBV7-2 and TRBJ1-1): GAGVSQSPSNKVTEKGKDVELRCDPISGHTALYWYRQSLGQGLEFLIYFQGNSAPDKSGLPSDRFSAERTGGSVSTLTIQRTQQEDSAVYLCASSFGAGGSTEAFFGQGTRLTVV.

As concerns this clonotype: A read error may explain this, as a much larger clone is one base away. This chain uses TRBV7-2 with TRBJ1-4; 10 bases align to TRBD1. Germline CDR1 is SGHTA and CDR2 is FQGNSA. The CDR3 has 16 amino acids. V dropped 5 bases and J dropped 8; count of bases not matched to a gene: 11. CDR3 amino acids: CASSISGTGVIEKLFF. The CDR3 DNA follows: TGTGCCAGCAGCATTTCCGGGACAGGGGTTATAGAAAAACTGTTTTTT.

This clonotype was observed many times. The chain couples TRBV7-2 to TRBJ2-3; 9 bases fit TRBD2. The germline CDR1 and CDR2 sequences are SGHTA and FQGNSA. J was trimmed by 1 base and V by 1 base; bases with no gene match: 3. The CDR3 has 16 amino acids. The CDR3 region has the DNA TGTGCCAGCAGCTTAGAACTAGCGGGTGGCACAGATACGCAGTATTTT. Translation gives CASSLELAGGTDTQYF.

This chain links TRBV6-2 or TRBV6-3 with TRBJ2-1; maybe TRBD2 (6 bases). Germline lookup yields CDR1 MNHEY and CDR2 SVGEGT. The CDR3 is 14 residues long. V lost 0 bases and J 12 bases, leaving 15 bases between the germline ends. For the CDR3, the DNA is TGTGCCAGCAGTTACTCAGACGGGAGCAGGGTGCAGTTCTTC. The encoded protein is CASSYSDGSRVQFF.

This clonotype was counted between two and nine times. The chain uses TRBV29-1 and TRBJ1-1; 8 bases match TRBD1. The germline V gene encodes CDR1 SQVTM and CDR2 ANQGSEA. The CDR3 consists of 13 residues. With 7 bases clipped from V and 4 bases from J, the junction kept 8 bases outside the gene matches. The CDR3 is CSGRTGKFTEAFF. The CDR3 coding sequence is TGCAGCGGTCGGACAGGGAAATTCACTGAAGCTTTCTTT.

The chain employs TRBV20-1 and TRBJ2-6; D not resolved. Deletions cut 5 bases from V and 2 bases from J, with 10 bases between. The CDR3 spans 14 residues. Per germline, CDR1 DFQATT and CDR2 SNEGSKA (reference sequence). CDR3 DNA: TGCAGTGCTCCTGGTCAGGCTGGGGCCAACGTCCTGACTTTC. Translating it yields CSAPGQAGANVLTF.

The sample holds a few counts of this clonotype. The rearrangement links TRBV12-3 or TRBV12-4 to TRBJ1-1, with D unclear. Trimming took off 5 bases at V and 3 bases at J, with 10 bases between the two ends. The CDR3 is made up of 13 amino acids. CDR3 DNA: TGTGCCAGCAGTCCACACTGGGACACTGAAGCTTTCTTT. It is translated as CASSPHWDTEAFF.

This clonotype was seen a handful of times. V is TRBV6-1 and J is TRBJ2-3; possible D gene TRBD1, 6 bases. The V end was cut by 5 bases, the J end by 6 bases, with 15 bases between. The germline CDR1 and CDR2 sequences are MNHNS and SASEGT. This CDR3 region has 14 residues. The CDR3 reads CASSIRDTSDTQYF. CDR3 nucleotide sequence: TGTGCCAGCAGTATCCGGGACACATCTGATACGCAGTATTTT.

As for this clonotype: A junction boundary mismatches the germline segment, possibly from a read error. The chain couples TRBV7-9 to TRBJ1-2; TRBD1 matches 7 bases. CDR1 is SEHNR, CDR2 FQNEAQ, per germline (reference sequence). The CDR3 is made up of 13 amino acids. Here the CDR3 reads CASSFGTAQRGNF. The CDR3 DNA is TGTGCCAGCAGCTTTGGGACAGCGCAAAGGGGCAATTTC.

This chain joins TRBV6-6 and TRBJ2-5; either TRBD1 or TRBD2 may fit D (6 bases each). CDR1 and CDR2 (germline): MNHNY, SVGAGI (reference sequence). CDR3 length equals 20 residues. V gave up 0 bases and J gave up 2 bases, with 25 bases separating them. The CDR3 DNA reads TGTGCCAGCAGTTACTCGACTCCCTATTCGGGGGCTTATAGACAAGAGACCCAGTACTTC. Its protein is CASSYSTPYSGAYRQETQYF.

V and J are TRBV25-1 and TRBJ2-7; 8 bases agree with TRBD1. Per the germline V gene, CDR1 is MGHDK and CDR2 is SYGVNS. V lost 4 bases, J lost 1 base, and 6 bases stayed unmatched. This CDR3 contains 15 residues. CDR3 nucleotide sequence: TGTGCCAGCAGTGGGGGGAACAGGGGGTCCTACGAGCAGTACTTC. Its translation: CASSGGNRGSYEQYF.

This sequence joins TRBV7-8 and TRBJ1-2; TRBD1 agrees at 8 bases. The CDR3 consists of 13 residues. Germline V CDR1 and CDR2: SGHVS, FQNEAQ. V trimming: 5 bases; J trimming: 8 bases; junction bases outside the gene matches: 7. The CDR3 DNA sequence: TGTGCCAGCAGCCATATAGACAGGGGAGGCTACACCTTC. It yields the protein CASSHIDRGGYTF.

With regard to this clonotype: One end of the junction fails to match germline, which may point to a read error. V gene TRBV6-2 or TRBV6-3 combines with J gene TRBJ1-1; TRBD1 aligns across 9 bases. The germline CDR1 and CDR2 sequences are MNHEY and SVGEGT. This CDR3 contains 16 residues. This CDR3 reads CARSYPGTGLNTEAFF. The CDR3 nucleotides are TGTGCCAGGAGTTACCCCGGGACAGGGCTGAACACTGAAGCTTTCTTT.

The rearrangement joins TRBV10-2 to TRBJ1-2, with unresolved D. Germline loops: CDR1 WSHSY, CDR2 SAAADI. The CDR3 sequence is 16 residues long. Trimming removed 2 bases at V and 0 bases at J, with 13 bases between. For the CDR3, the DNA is TGCGCCAGCAGTGAGGTAGGGCGGTCGGCTAACTATGGCTACACCTTC. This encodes CASSEVGRSANYGYTF.

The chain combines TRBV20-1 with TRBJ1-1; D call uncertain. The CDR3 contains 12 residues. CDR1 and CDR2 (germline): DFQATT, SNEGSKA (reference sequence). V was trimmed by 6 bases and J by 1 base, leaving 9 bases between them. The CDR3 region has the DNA TGCAGTGCCCAGGACCAGAACACTGAAGCTTTCTTT. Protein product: CSAQDQNTEAFF.

The CDR3 loop reads CAWRTRDRGFIGTEAFF. The CDR3, as DNA: TGTGCCTGGAGGACCCGGGACAGGGGATTTATAGGGACTGAAGCTTTCTTT. The chain uses TRBV30 and TRBJ1-1; TRBD1 matches at 10 bases. CDR1 is GTSNPN, CDR2 SVGIG, per germline (reference sequence). Trimming at V came to 3 bases and at J to 5 bases, leaving 15 bases not matched to a gene. This CDR3 spans 17 amino acids. The full variable domain, with the rest looked up from reference TRBV30 and TRBJ1-1, is SQTIHQWPATLVQPVGSPLSLECTVEGTSNPNLYWYRQAAGRGLQLLFYSVGIGQISSEVPQNLSASRPQDRQFILSSKKLLLSDSGFYLCAWRTRDRGFIGTEAFFGQGTRLTVV.

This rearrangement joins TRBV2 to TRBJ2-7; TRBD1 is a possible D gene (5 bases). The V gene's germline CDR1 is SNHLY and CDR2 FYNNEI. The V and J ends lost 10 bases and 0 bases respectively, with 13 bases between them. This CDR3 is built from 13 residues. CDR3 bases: TGTGCCACTTTCCAGGGCTTCTCCTACGAGCAGTACTTC. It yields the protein CATFQGFSYEQYF.

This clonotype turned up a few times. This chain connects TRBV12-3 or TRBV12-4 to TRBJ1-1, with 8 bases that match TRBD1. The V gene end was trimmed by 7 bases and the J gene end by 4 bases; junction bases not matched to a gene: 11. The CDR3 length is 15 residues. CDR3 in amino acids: CASIPNTGGSTEAFF. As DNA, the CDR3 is TGTGCCAGCATCCCCAACACAGGGGGGAGCACTGAAGCTTTCTTT.

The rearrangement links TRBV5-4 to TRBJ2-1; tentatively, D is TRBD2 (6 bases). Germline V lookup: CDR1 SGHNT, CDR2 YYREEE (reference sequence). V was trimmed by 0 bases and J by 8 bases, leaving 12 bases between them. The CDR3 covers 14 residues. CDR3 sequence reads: CASSLELGGDEQFF. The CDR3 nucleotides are TGTGCCAGCAGCTTGGAGCTGGGCGGGGATGAGCAGTTCTTC.